A selection of T cell receptor beta chains follows, all from one sample in a study of T cells in localized non-small cell lung cancer. Some clones are missing from TCRdb's copy, which holds only in-frame ones; the method was immunoSEQ multiplex PCR. Of approximately 31,000 clones listed, roughly 78% are singletons. The material sequenced was peripheral blood, taken before any cancer treatment. These receptors were obtained from a male donor aged 60 or older with stage II squamous cell lung carcinoma. The CDR3 runs from the conserved cysteine through the conserved F or W. A D gene is named only where the DNA matches it firmly. The size field is filled for only some rows; it gives once, few, many or a size class.

V	D	J	size	CDR3	DNA
TRBV23-1	TRBD2	TRBJ2-3	-	CASSLPGLAELSSTDTQYF	TGCGCCAGCAGCCTTCCGGGACTAGCGGAACTATCTAGCACAGATACGCAGTATTTT
TRBV12-5	-	TRBJ2-5	-	CASGLVVGRSQETQYF	TGTGCTAGTGGTTTGGTCGTGGGAAGAAGCCAAGAGACCCAGTACTTC
TRBV5-1	-	TRBJ1-1	few	CASSLGARNTEAFF	TGCGCCAGCAGCTTGGGGGCCAGGAACACTGAAGCTTTCTTT
TRBV5-1	TRBD1	TRBJ2-4	-	CASSLVVSGNRGANIQYF	TGCGCCAGCAGCTTGGTCGTATCGGGGAACAGGGGAGCGAACATTCAGTACTTC
TRBV4-3	-	TRBJ1-6	few	CASSQETGIYTPHF	TGCGCCAGCAGCCAAGAGACGGGAATATACACCCCCCACTTT
TRBV27	-	TRBJ2-7	once	CASRKNRDHGVYEQYF	TGTGCCAGCAGAAAAAACCGGGACCACGGGGTTTACGAGCAGTACTTC
TRBV6-1	TRBD1	TRBJ1-2	few	CASGTGWLYGYTF	TGTGCCAGCGGGACAGGGTGGCTCTATGGCTACACCTTC
TRBV5-6	-	TRBJ2-2	-	CAGGRGTGELFF	TGTGCCGGCGGAAGGGGAACCGGGGAGCTGTTTTTT
TRBV19	TRBD2	TRBJ2-6	-	CASSIDAGAGANVLTF	TGTGCCAGTAGTATAGATGCGGGAGCTGGGGCCAACGTCCTGACTTTC
TRBV6-5	-	TRBJ2-7	-	CASSRDHTFYEQYF	TGTGCCAGCAGCCGGGACCACACTTTCTACGAGCAGTACTTC
TRBV7-9	-	TRBJ1-5	-	CASSPLGGIQPQHF	TGTGCCAGCAGCCCCCTTGGGGGTATTCAGCCCCAGCATTTT
TRBV10-2	-	TRBJ2-2	-	CASTSLEANTGELFF	TGCGCCAGCACGAGCCTTGAGGCTAACACCGGGGAGCTGTTTTTT
TRBV5-5	-	TRBJ2-6	-	CASSLGFSGANVLTF	TGTGCCAGCAGCTTGGGTTTTTCTGGGGCCAACGTCCTGACTTTC
TRBV4-2	-	TRBJ1-2	few	CASSQETVQANYGYTF	TGTGCCAGCAGCCAAGAAACCGTGCAGGCAAACTATGGCTACACCTTC
TRBV30	-	TRBJ1-1	-	CAWSVRGATEAFF	TGTGCCTGGAGTGTGAGAGGGGCGACTGAAGCTTTCTTT
TRBV6-5	-	TRBJ1-1	few	CASSYSRTMTTEAFF	TGTGCCAGCAGTTACTCGCGCACCATGACCACTGAAGCTTTCTTT